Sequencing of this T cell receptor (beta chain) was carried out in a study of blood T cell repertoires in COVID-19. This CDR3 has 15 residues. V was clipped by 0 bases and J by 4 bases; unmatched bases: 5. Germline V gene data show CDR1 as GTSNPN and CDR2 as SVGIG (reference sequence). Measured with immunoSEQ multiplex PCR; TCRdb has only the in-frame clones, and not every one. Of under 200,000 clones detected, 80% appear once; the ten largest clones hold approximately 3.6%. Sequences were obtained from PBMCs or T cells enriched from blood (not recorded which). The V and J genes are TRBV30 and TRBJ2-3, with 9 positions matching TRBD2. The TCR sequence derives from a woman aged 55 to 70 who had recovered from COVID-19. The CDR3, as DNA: TGTGCCTGGAGTGTACCAGCGGGGGGTCCAGATACGCAGTATTTT. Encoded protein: CAWSVPAGGPDTQYF.